The 25 T cell receptor beta chains given below trace back to one sample, sequenced in a study of T cell responses to AZD1222 COVID-19 vaccine. Sequenced by immunoSEQ multiplex PCR; TCRdb stores in-frame clones only, minus some. This table holds 140,000 to 150,000 clones, approximately 90% found once. Sample: peripheral blood, taken 28 days after the second AZD1222 dose. The receptors originated from an adult who received the AZD1222 COVID-19 vaccine.

The J gene is TRBJ2-2, the V gene TRBV6-2 or TRBV6-3; D is unresolved. V gave up 7 bases and J gave up 1 base, with 16 bases separating them. Germline V CDR1 and CDR2: MNHEY, SVGEGT. The length of the CDR3 is 16 residues. The CDR3 region is CASNPLWTVNTGELFF. The CDR3 nucleotides are TGTGCCAGCAACCCACTATGGACGGTGAACACCGGGGAGCTGTTTTTT.

The V and J genes are TRBV6-5 and TRBJ1-2, with D uncertain. Between the trimmed V and J ends, which lost 5 bases and 5 bases, there was a span of 9 bases. Germline V gene sequence: CDR1 MNHEY, CDR2 SVGAGI. CDR3 length equals 12 residues. The chain's CDR3 is CASSNTDYGYTF. CDR3 sequence (DNA): TGTGCCAGCAGTAACACAGATTATGGCTACACCTTC.

V gene TRBV2 combines with J gene TRBJ1-5, with D unresolved. V was trimmed by 6 bases and J by 0 bases, leaving 9 bases between them. Germline loops: CDR1 SNHLY, CDR2 FYNNEI. This CDR3 comprises 14 residues. The CDR3, as DNA: TGTGCCAGCAGCGGCAGGAATAGCAATCAGCCCCAGCATTTT. This encodes CASSGRNSNQPQHF.

The V call is TRBV5-1, the J call TRBJ1-4; 10 nucleotides align to TRBD1. J was trimmed by 8 bases and V by 4 bases; bases with no gene match: 5. There are 14 residues in the CDR3. Per the germline V gene, CDR1 is SGHRS and CDR2 is YFSETQ. DNA of the CDR3: TGCGCCAGCAGCGCTGACAGGGGGCGGGAAAAACTGTTTTTT. As protein: CASSADRGREKLFF.

The genes are TRBV12-3 or TRBV12-4 and TRBJ2-1, with D unclear. The CDR3 sequence is 12 residues long. V was shortened by 3 bases and J by 9 bases, with 9 bases between the two germline ends. This CDR3 is CASSLGGVEQFF. CDR3 DNA: TGTGCCAGCAGTTTGGGTGGGGTTGAGCAGTTCTTC.

This chain connects TRBV29-1 to TRBJ2-5, with 9 positions matching TRBD1. The CDR3 runs 12 residues. Germline-derived CDR1 and CDR2 are SQVTM and ANQGSEA. The V and J ends lost 5 bases and 5 bases, in that order; junction bases with no gene match: 3. CDR3 loop: CSVTGGGETQYF. The CDR3 nucleotides are TGCAGCGTTACAGGGGGCGGCGAGACCCAGTACTTC.

On this clone: Other DNA sequences in this specimen translate into the identical CDR3. The chain recombines TRBV6-5 with TRBJ1-2, with a possible D match to TRBD1 (6 bases). Germline CDR1 MNHEY, CDR2 SVGAGI. The CDR3 length is 15 residues. V was clipped by 0 bases and J by 0 bases, with 8 bases between them. The CDR3 DNA follows: TGTGCCAGCAGTTACTCGGAGGGGGCTAACTATGGCTACACCTTC. Its translation: CASSYSEGANYGYTF.

The chain couples TRBV7-9 to TRBJ1-2; 7 nucleotides agree with TRBD1. The J segment lost 5 bases and the V segment lost 5 bases, leaving 8 bases of the junction unmatched. CDR1 is SEHNR, CDR2 FQNEAQ, per germline (reference sequence). The CDR3 covers 14 residues. The CDR3 protein is CASSPDRIKYGYTF. The CDR3 nucleotides are TGTGCCAGCAGCCCGGACAGGATTAAGTATGGCTACACCTTC.

This rearrangement joins TRBV5-5 to TRBJ2-5, with D unclear. Germline V gene lookup returns CDR1 SGHKS and CDR2 YYEKEE (reference sequence). CDR3 length: 12 residues. V was cut by 4 bases and J by 9 bases, with 13 bases left in between. CDR3 DNA sequence: TGTGCCAGCAGCCTAGTCGCCGAGGCCCAGTACTTC. Its protein product is CASSLVAEAQYF.

The chain has TRBV6-5 and TRBJ2-5, with D perhaps TRBD2 (7 bases). The CDR3 spans 12 residues. CDR1 and CDR2 (germline): MNHEY, SVGAGI. Between the trimmed V and J ends, which lost 10 bases and 5 bases, there was a span of 14 bases. Written as DNA, the CDR3 is TGTGCCATCTCTAAGGGGGGGGAGACCCAGTACTTC. This encodes CAISKGGETQYF.

In nucleotides, the CDR3 is TGCGCCACAAGTATGGGGACAGGGAGCTACACAGATACGCAGTATTTT. This codes for CATSMGTGSYTDTQYF. V is TRBV5-1 and J is TRBJ2-3, with 9 bases aligning to TRBD1. This CDR3 region has 16 residues. Germline V CDR1 and CDR2: SGHRS, YFSETQ. Unmatched junction bases numbered 13, after V lost 9 bases and J lost 2 bases.

The rearrangement uses TRBV10-3 and TRBJ2-3, with 10 bases aligning to TRBD2. The CDR3 spans 13 residues. The V and J ends lost 8 bases and 6 bases, in that order; junction bases with no gene match: 5. Looked up from germline, CDR1 is ENHRY and CDR2 is SYGVKD. CDR3 in amino acids: CAISSGSWDTQYF. In nucleotides, the CDR3 is TGTGCCATCTCTAGCGGGAGCTGGGATACGCAGTATTTT.

V is TRBV7-9 and J is TRBJ1-1, with D perhaps TRBD1 (6 bases). Germline V gene data show CDR1 as SEHNR and CDR2 as FQNEAQ (reference sequence). The CDR3 sequence is 14 residues long. V dropped 5 bases and J dropped 3 bases, with 13 bases sitting between them. This CDR3 is CASSPEGVDTEAFF. The CDR3 DNA is TGTGCCAGCAGCCCCGAGGGGGTCGACACTGAAGCTTTCTTT.

This chain connects TRBV29-1 to TRBJ2-7; D may be TRBD2 (5 bases). This CDR3 comprises 12 residues. Trimming stripped 6 bases from V and 1 base from J, with 10 bases between. Germline V CDR1 and CDR2: SQVTM, ANQGSEA. The CDR3 DNA follows: TGCAGCGTCAGGACTTTTTCCTACGAGCAGTACTTC. Amino acid sequence: CSVRTFSYEQYF.

The chain employs TRBV18 and TRBJ1-1; D possibly corresponds to TRBD1 (6 bases). V lost 3 bases and J lost 3, with 14 bases in between. Germline V gene lookup returns CDR1 KGHSH and CDR2 LQKENI. The CDR3 has 15 residues. The CDR3: CASSPAGGQDTEAFF. DNA for the CDR3: TGTGCCAGCTCACCGGCGGGGGGGCAGGACACTGAAGCTTTCTTT.

This rearrangement joins TRBV5-5 to TRBJ1-1, with D unclear. Germline V gene sequence: CDR1 SGHKS, CDR2 YYEKEE (reference sequence). Trimming took off 0 bases at V and 3 bases at J, with 15 bases between the two ends. This CDR3 is 16 amino acids long. In nucleotides, the CDR3 is TGTGCCAGCAGCTTGGGAGTAGGGTCTGCGTACACTGAAGCTTTCTTT. Translated: CASSLGVGSAYTEAFF.

V gene TRBV5-1 combines with J gene TRBJ1-1, with D unclear. V was trimmed by 3 bases and J by 0 bases, leaving 9 bases between them. CDR1 and CDR2 (germline): SGHRS, YFSETQ. The CDR3 runs 14 residues. CDR3 residues: CASSSTVMNTEAFF. The CDR3 DNA sequence: TGCGCCAGCAGCTCGACCGTAATGAACACTGAAGCTTTCTTT.

The CDR3 spells CAWSSETSGRETQYF. For the CDR3, the DNA is TGTGCCTGGAGTTCTGAGACTAGCGGGAGAGAGACCCAGTACTTC. The chain uses TRBV30 and TRBJ2-5; 12 bases agree with TRBD2. The junction had 5 bases not matched to a gene; V was cut back by 2 bases and J by 4 bases. The length of the CDR3 is 15 residues. Germline V gene data show CDR1 as GTSNPN and CDR2 as SVGIG (reference sequence).

The chain has TRBV7-9 and TRBJ2-2; possible D gene TRBD1, 6 bases. The CDR3 extends over 12 amino acids. V dropped 5 bases and J dropped 9 bases, with 10 bases sitting between them. Germline V CDR1 and CDR2: SEHNR, FQNEAQ (reference sequence). CDR3 residues: CASSRQDRELFF. The CDR3 DNA reads TGTGCCAGCAGCAGACAGGACCGGGAGCTGTTTTTT.

The chain links TRBV6-5 to TRBJ1-1; no clear D gene. There are 13 residues in the CDR3. Germline CDR1 MNHEY, CDR2 SVGAGI. V was cut by 5 bases and J by 3 bases, with 10 bases left in between. CDR3 loop: CASSPPGDTEAFF. The CDR3 DNA reads TGTGCCAGCAGTCCCCCAGGTGACACTGAAGCTTTCTTT.

This chain links TRBV14 with TRBJ1-1; no firm D call. The CDR3 has 15 amino acids. Trimming pared 4 bases from V and 3 bases from J, leaving 15 bases between. CDR1 and CDR2 from the germline V gene are SGHDN and FVKESK. As DNA, the CDR3 is TGTGCCAGCAGCCGGGCTTACGGGCGGGACACTGAAGCTTTCTTT. This sequence encodes CASSRAYGRDTEAFF.

The chain couples TRBV18 to TRBJ1-5; no clear D gene. The germline V gene encodes CDR1 KGHSH and CDR2 LQKENI. With 3 bases removed from V and 5 bases from J, the gap between germline ends came to 11 bases. The CDR3 loop spans 14 amino acids. CDR3: CASSPRAADQPQHF. In DNA form, the CDR3 reads TGTGCCAGCTCACCCCGGGCTGCAGATCAGCCCCAGCATTTT.

The rearrangement uses TRBV1 and TRBJ2-1; the table's D call, TRBD2, has no DNA check behind it. TRBV1 represents a pseudogene. The CDR3 totals 15 residues. The CDR3 nucleotides read TGCACCAGCAGCCAAGAGCGGGCCGGTAGCGGGGGGCAGTTCTTC. Residues: CTSSQERAGSGGQFF.

CDR3 sequence: CASSPTSYNEKLFF. The CDR3 DNA reads as TGTGCCAGCTCACCAACCAGTTATAATGAAAAACTGTTTTTT. The rearrangement joins TRBV18 to TRBJ1-4; the D is unclear. The CDR3 extends over 14 amino acids. The V and J ends lost 2 bases and 4 bases respectively, with 8 bases between them. Germline CDR1 reads KGHSH; CDR2 reads LQKENI.

The V and J genes are TRBV27 and TRBJ2-2; D is tentatively TRBD1 or TRBD2 (5 bases each). The CDR3 covers 18 residues. The V gene lost 4 bases and the J gene lost 0 bases, with 18 bases spanning the gap. Germline V CDR1 and CDR2: MNHEY, SMNVEV (reference sequence). CDR3 sequence reads: CASSSNHLGASNTGELFF. The DNA for the CDR3 is TGTGCCAGCAGTTCTAACCATCTCGGGGCTTCGAACACCGGGGAGCTGTTTTTT.